This is a list of T cell receptor beta chains from one sample in a study of blood T cell repertoires in COVID-19. The protocol was immunoSEQ multiplex PCR, while the TCRdb copy is restricted to in-frame clones and leaves out a portion. The sample shows about 300,000 clones, around 89% of them seen only once. Sequencing was performed on peripheral blood. These receptors were collected from a woman aged 30 to 39 who had recovered from COVID-19. The conserved cysteine and the conserved F or W are not part of the CDR3 here.

11,TRBJ2-4,TRBV7-9,ASSSRYGNIQY
12,TRBJ2-7,TRBV7-7,ASSLALGVYEQY
13,TRBJ1-5,TRBV18,ASSPDRVSNQPQH
11,TRBJ2-5,TRBV12-3/TRBV12-4,ASSPMGGETQY
13,TRBJ1-6,TRBV4-1,ASSQSGTDHSPLH
15,TRBJ2-3,TRBV24-1,ATSDLGLAGVTDTQY
14,TRBJ2-7,TRBV19,ASSIGGTSGTYEQY
12,TRBJ1-1,TRBV7-2,ASSPLGLDTEAF
12,TRBJ2-5,TRBV13,ASSLGGEQETQY
12,TRBJ2-7,TRBV5-6,ASSPGGYSYEQY
10,TRBJ2-2,TRBV28,ASKWGGGELF
13,TRBJ2-3,TRBV20-1,SASGGQGGTDTQY
10,TRBJ1-2,TRBV30,AWSTGLYGYT
15,TRBJ2-2,TRBV5-6,ASSFTTGGGNTGELF
11,TRBJ1-5,TRBV10-3,AISRQGNQPQH
13,TRBJ2-4,TRBV7-2,ASSLNLDSKNIQY
11,TRBJ1-2,TRBV5-1,ASRGQESYGYT
11,TRBJ2-7,TRBV7-9,ASSLAGGQEQY
15,TRBJ1-3,TRBV4-2,ASSQEGPRGSGNTIY
8,TRBJ1-2,TRBV12-3/TRBV12-4,ASSLSGYT
11,TRBJ2-5,TRBV5-5,ASSLTGSETQY
11,TRBJ2-7,TRBV11-2,ASSLVHEGEQY
13,TRBJ2-7,TRBV3-1/TRBV3-2,ASIQGPGGHYEQY
14,TRBJ2-3,TRBV5-4,ASSLAGQGDTDTQY
15,TRBJ2-7,TRBV5-1,ASSLNPGGQSPHEQY
12,TRBJ2-4,TRBV7-9,ASSFTGVGNIQY
9,TRBJ1-1,TRBV30,AWSPGTEAF
15,TRBJ2-5,TRBV2,ASSEAWLAGGPETQY
12,TRBJ2-1,TRBV30,ASERWTAYNEQF
10,TRBJ1-2,TRBV5-6,ASSLPGYGYT
12,TRBJ1-3,TRBV6-5,ASRDRGSGNTIY
10,TRBJ2-7,TRBV30,AWSGLYYEQY
13,TRBJ1-6,TRBV19,ASNRGQGNNSPLH
14,TRBJ2-5,TRBV5-1,ASSPDEVLPQETQY
12,TRBJ1-5,TRBV19,ASSITQTNQPQH
11,TRBJ1-1,TRBV19,ASRDGGNTEAF
13,TRBJ1-1,TRBV27,ASSRTPNERFEAF
13,TRBJ2-5,TRBV24-1,ATSIGQGRRETQY
12,TRBJ2-2,TRBV6-5,ASSYSGGRGELF